This passage covers 29 T cell receptor beta chains from one sample sequenced in a study of T cell changes during pregnancy in multiple sclerosis. Libraries were prepared by immunoSEQ multiplex PCR; TCRdb keeps only in-frame clonotypes and omits some of them. The repertoire holds 65,000 to 80,000 clones, more than 80% seen once, with around 0.2% in the top ten. Sequencing was performed on CD4+ T cells from peripheral blood mononuclear cells, taken before pregnancy. These receptors were collected from a female donor with multiple sclerosis, enrolled in a pregnancy study.

The chain employs TRBV18 and TRBJ2-7; the match to TRBD2 covers 12 bases. The CDR3 contains 15 residues. V was clipped by 0 bases and J by 5 bases; unmatched bases: 2. CDR1 KGHSH and CDR2 LQKENI come from the germline V gene. The CDR3 region has the DNA TGTGCCAGCTCACCACCGCTAGCGGGAGGGAACGAGCAGTACTTC. It encodes CASSPPLAGGNEQYF.

The chain uses TRBV27 and TRBJ2-7; D might be TRBD2 (7 bases). V was cut by 6 bases and J by 5 bases, with 23 bases left in between. Germline loops: CDR1 MNHEY, CDR2 SMNVEV (reference sequence). CDR3 size: 16 residues. The CDR3 DNA is TGTGCCAGCAGCCGATCCTCAACAAGGGGGGGCCACGAGCAGTACTTC. Its translation: CASSRSSTRGGHEQYF.

CDR3 protein: CASSRDTFQYF. CDR3 in DNA: TGTGCCAGCAGTCGGGACACGTTCCAATACTTC. The chain combines TRBV6-5 with TRBJ2-5, with D perhaps TRBD1 (6 bases). V shed 5 bases and J shed 14 bases, with 15 bases lying between them. This CDR3 contains 11 residues. Germline assignment: CDR1 MNHEY and CDR2 SVGAGI.

The chain couples TRBV4-1 to TRBJ1-1, with no clear D. V dropped 0 bases and J dropped 3 bases, with 14 bases sitting between them. CDR1 and CDR2 (germline): MGHRA, YSYEKL. This CDR3 has 16 amino acids. CDR3 sequence: CASSQDPPRGDTEAFF. The CDR3 region has the DNA TGCGCCAGCAGCCAAGATCCACCTCGAGGCGACACTGAAGCTTTCTTT.

V and J are TRBV7-3 and TRBJ2-3; 10 bases match TRBD2. V gave up 4 bases and J gave up 2 bases; unmatched junction bases: 3. CDR3 length: 15 residues. The V gene's germline CDR1 is SGHTA and CDR2 FQGTGA. CDR3 in amino acids: CASSSSGRDTDTQYF. The CDR3 nucleotides are TGTGCCAGCAGCTCTAGCGGGAGAGACACAGATACGCAGTATTTT.

V and J are TRBV4-2 and TRBJ1-1; no clear D gene. Germline V lookup: CDR1 LGHNA, CDR2 YNFKEQ. The CDR3 is 14 amino acids. Deletions cut 0 bases from V and 5 bases from J, with 10 bases between. For the CDR3, the DNA is TGTGCCAGCAGCCAAGATGAGGGTACGACTGAAGCTTTCTTT. Protein product: CASSQDEGTTEAFF.

The V gene is TRBV5-1, the J gene TRBJ2-4; 7 bases fit TRBD2. Germline V gene sequence: CDR1 SGHRS, CDR2 YFSETQ. This CDR3 comprises 17 residues. J gave up 3 bases and V 1 base, and 10 bases lay outside the gene matches. Here the CDR3 reads CASSLYAGVLDKNIQYF. The CDR3 region has the DNA TGCGCCAGCAGCTTGTACGCGGGGGTTCTGGACAAAAACATTCAGTACTTC.

This clone showed up just once. The chain recombines TRBV10-3 with TRBJ2-7; TRBD2 matches 10 bases. Germline CDR1 and CDR2: ENHRY and SYGVKD. The CDR3 spans 15 residues. Losses at the gene ends were 10 bases for V and 2 bases for J; bases not matched to a gene: 11. The DNA of the CDR3 is TGTGCCACCCAGCCTAGCGGGAGAGGTCCCTACGAGCAGTACTTC. Protein sequence: CATQPSGRGPYEQYF.

V is TRBV5-4 and J is TRBJ1-5; D is uncertain. In germline, CDR1 is SGHNT, CDR2 YYREEE (reference sequence). The length of the CDR3 is 13 residues. The V gene lost 0 bases and the J gene lost 5 bases, with 6 bases spanning the gap. The CDR3 here is CASSLDQDQPQHF. Here the CDR3 DNA reads TGTGCCAGCAGCTTGGACCAGGATCAGCCCCAGCATTTT. The whole variable domain, remainder taken from reference TRBV5-4 and TRBJ1-5, is ETGVTQSPTHLIKTRGQQVTLRCSSQSGHNTVSWYQQALGQGPQFIFQYYREEENGRGNFPPRFSGLQFPNYSSELNVNALELDDSALYLCASSLDQDQPQHFGDGTRLSIL.

The chain uses TRBV4-2 and TRBJ1-2, with D unresolved. CDR3 length equals 14 residues. Germline V CDR1 and CDR2: LGHNA, YNFKEQ. V lost 1 base to trimming and J lost 7 bases, with 13 bases between them. The CDR3 sequence is CASSQVGTDTGYTF. The CDR3 DNA follows: TGTGCCAGCAGCCAAGTAGGAACAGATACTGGCTACACCTTC.

The rearrangement links TRBV30 to TRBJ2-7, with D maybe TRBD2 (6 bases). The V gene lost 2 bases and the J gene lost 5 bases, with 7 bases spanning the gap. This CDR3 is 11 amino acids long. The germline V gene has CDR1 GTSNPN and CDR2 SVGIG (reference sequence). CDR3 sequence: CAWSRRDEQYF. The CDR3 DNA is TGTGCCTGGAGTAGGAGGGACGAGCAGTACTTC.

This rearrangement joins TRBV7-3 to TRBJ1-2; 8 bases are shared with TRBD1. The V and J ends lost 5 bases and 2 bases, in that order; junction bases with no gene match: 1. The germline V gene encodes CDR1 SGHTA and CDR2 FQGTGA. The CDR3 totals 13 residues. CDR3 bases: TGTGCCAGCAGCCAGGGGGCAAACTATGGCTACACCTTC. It encodes CASSQGANYGYTF.

The V and J genes are TRBV19 and TRBJ2-3; a possible D gene is TRBD2 (6 bases). Trimming stripped 1 base from V and 4 bases from J, with 6 bases between. Per the germline V gene, CDR1 is LNHDA and CDR2 is SQIVND (reference sequence). The CDR3 runs 13 residues. In DNA form, the CDR3 reads TGTGCCAGTAGTATAGCTAGCGCAGATACGCAGTATTTT. Its translation: CASSIASADTQYF.

This sequence joins TRBV28 and TRBJ2-3, with 13 bases aligning to TRBD2. The CDR3 loop spans 16 amino acids. Germline V lookup: CDR1 MDHEN, CDR2 SYDVKM. V was clipped by 6 bases and J by 6 bases; unmatched bases: 9. The CDR3 nucleotides are TGTGCCAGCAGGGATGGGACTAGCGGGATTTCGGATACGCAGTATTTT. Translated: CASRDGTSGISDTQYF.

This rearrangement joins TRBV5-1 to TRBJ2-1; no clear D. Germline CDR1 is SGHRS and CDR2 is YFSETQ. With 3 bases removed from V and 5 bases from J, the gap between germline ends came to 18 bases. The CDR3 contains 16 residues. CDR3 DNA sequence: TGCGCCAGCAGCTCCCCCGAGTTGCGGAGAAACAATGAGCAGTTCTTC. Protein sequence: CASSSPELRRNNEQFF.

This chain joins TRBV19 and TRBJ1-5; no clear D. Between the trimmed V and J ends, which lost 10 bases and 7 bases, there was a span of 20 bases. The V gene's germline CDR1 is LNHDA and CDR2 SQIVND (reference sequence). The CDR3 totals 14 residues. The CDR3 spells CATSIGASKQPQHF. In nucleotides, the CDR3 is TGTGCCACCAGTATCGGAGCCTCCAAGCAGCCCCAGCATTTT. The full variable domain, its missing parts supplied by reference TRBV19 and TRBJ1-5, is DGGITQSPKYLFRKEGQNVTLSCEQNLNHDAMYWYRQDPGQGLRLIYYSQIVNDFQKGDIAEGYSVSREKKESFPLTVTSAQKNPTAFYLCATSIGASKQPQHFGDGTRLSIL.

The chain links TRBV6-6 to TRBJ2-7; 8 bases map to TRBD1. V shed 6 bases and J 0 bases; nucleotides not matched to a gene: 7. Looked up from germline, CDR1 is MNHNY and CDR2 is SVGAGI (reference sequence). The CDR3 consists of 15 residues. The CDR3 region is CASSFGQGGSYEQYF. Here the CDR3 DNA reads TGTGCCAGCAGCTTCGGACAGGGCGGCTCCTACGAGCAGTACTTC.

The chain is built from TRBV9 and TRBJ2-2, with D tentatively TRBD1 (6 bases). The CDR3 loop spans 15 amino acids. Germline CDR1 SGDLS, CDR2 YYNGEE. V lost 4 bases and J 4 bases, leaving 14 bases between the germline ends. CDR3 protein: CASSPQGWGTGELFF. CDR3 coding DNA: TGTGCCAGCAGCCCACAGGGATGGGGCACCGGGGAGCTGTTTTTT.

The chain recombines TRBV14 with TRBJ2-7; 7 bases match TRBD2. The ends lost 0 bases at V and 8 bases at J; junction bases unmatched: 7. Germline V gives CDR1 SGHDN, CDR2 FVKESK. The CDR3 is 14 residues long. The CDR3 region is CASSQEAFGGKQYF. The CDR3 DNA is TGTGCCAGCAGCCAAGAAGCATTCGGGGGGAAGCAGTACTTC. The full variable domain, completed using reference TRBV14 and TRBJ2-7, is EAGVTQFPSHSVIEKGQTVTLRCDPISGHDNLYWYRRVMGKEIKFLLHFVKESKQDESGMPNNRFLAERTGGTYSTLKVQPAELEDSGVYFCASSQEAFGGKQYFGPGTRLTVT.

J is TRBJ2-7 and V is TRBV5-1, with 8 bases lining up with TRBD1. CDR1 and CDR2 from the germline V gene are SGHRS and YFSETQ. V trimming: 5 bases; J trimming: 3 bases; junction bases outside the gene matches: 4. This CDR3 contains 13 residues. The CDR3 DNA follows: TGCGCCAGCAGTGCCGGGACAGGCTACGAGCAGTACTTC. The encoded protein is CASSAGTGYEQYF.

This chain uses TRBV30 with TRBJ1-1; D remains unclear. The CDR3 covers 14 residues. V was cut by 3 bases and J by 3 bases, with 14 bases left in between. Germline assignment: CDR1 GTSNPN and CDR2 SVGIG (reference sequence). DNA for the CDR3: TGTGCCTGGAGAGGTTCGAGGTTGTACACTGAAGCTTTCTTT. This translates into CAWRGSRLYTEAFF.

The chain recombines TRBV29-1 with TRBJ2-7; maybe TRBD2 (6 bases). The CDR3 spans 14 residues. Germline lookup yields CDR1 SQVTM and CDR2 ANQGSEA. V was cut by 1 base and J by 5 bases, with 15 bases left in between. The CDR3 reads CSVEARLGLDEQYF. CDR3 nucleotide sequence: TGCAGCGTTGAAGCAAGACTAGGACTGGACGAGCAGTACTTC.

This clone was seen once. The chain links TRBV14 to TRBJ1-3; D unclear. The V gene's germline CDR1 is SGHDN and CDR2 FVKESK. The ends were cut back, 0 bases at V and 5 bases at J, with 14 bases in the middle. The CDR3 length is 16 residues. This chain's CDR3 is CASSQDRHSYRNTIYF. In DNA form, the CDR3 reads TGTGCCAGCAGCCAAGATCGGCACAGCTATCGAAACACCATATATTTT.

This clone has only a few counts. The rearrangement joins TRBV28 to TRBJ2-1; 10 bases match TRBD1. J gave up 8 bases and V 6 bases, and 7 bases lay outside the gene matches. Germline CDR1 reads MDHEN; CDR2 reads SYDVKM. CDR3 length equals 14 residues. The CDR3 bases are TGTGCCAGCAGACTGGGACAGGGGAGGGATGAGCAGTTCTTC. It codes for CASRLGQGRDEQFF.

CDR3 DNA: TGTGCCAGCAGCGCCAACTACAGGTCTGGCGAGCAGTACTTC. This gives the protein CASSANYRSGEQYF. The rearrangement links TRBV7-6 to TRBJ2-7; the D gene is possibly TRBD1 (5 bases). Trimming cost V 5 bases and J 6 bases, with 17 bases left between them. The CDR3 consists of 14 residues. The germline gives CDR1 SGHVS, CDR2 FNYEAQ.

The V call is TRBV10-3, the J call TRBJ2-1, with 7 positions matching TRBD2. Germline V gives CDR1 ENHRY, CDR2 SYGVKD. Trimming cost V 8 bases and J 0 bases; bases outside gene matches: 1. The CDR3 runs to 13 residues. CDR3 in DNA: TGTGCCATCGGGACTACCTCCTACAATGAGCAGTTCTTC. It translates to CAIGTTSYNEQFF.

CDR3 in DNA: TGTGCCAGCAGCGGGGAGGGGTCGGCAGGAAACACCATATATTTT. As protein: CASSGEGSAGNTIYF. V is TRBV5-4 and J is TRBJ1-3, with D tentatively TRBD1 (5 bases). The V gene's germline CDR1 is SGHNT and CDR2 YYREEE (reference sequence). V lost 4 bases and J lost 4, with 15 bases in between. The CDR3 sequence is 15 residues long.

CDR3 loop: CASSPLWSSYNEQFF. For the CDR3, the DNA is TGTGCCAGCAGTCCCTTATGGAGCTCCTACAATGAGCAGTTCTTC. The chain has TRBV27 and TRBJ2-1; D uncertain. Germline CDR1 MNHEY, CDR2 SMNVEV (reference sequence). The V end lost 5 bases, the J end lost 0 bases, and 11 bases lay between the germline ends. The CDR3 length is 15 residues.

The genes are TRBV13 and TRBJ2-1; TRBD2 matches 9 bases. The V segment lost 0 bases and the J segment 6 bases; nucleotides outside the gene matches: 9. Germline V lookup: CDR1 PRHDT, CDR2 FYEKMQ (reference sequence). CDR3 length: 17 residues. In nucleotides, the CDR3 is TGTGCCAGCAGCTTAGGACTAGCGGGCTCTTGGCGCAATGAGCAGTTCTTC. The encoded protein is CASSLGLAGSWRNEQFF.